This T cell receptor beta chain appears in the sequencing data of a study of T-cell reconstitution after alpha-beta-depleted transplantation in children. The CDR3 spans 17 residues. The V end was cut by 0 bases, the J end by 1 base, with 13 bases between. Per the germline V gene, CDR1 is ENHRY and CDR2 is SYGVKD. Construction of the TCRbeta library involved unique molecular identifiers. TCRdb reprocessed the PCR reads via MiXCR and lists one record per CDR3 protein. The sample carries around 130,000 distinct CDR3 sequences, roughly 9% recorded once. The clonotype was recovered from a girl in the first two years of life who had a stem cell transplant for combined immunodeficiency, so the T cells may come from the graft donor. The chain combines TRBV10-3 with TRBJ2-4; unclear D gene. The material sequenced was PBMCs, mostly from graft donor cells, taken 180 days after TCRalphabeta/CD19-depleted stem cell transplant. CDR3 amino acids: CAISESLLPRAKNIQYF. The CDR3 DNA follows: TGTGCCATCAGTGAGTCCCTACTTCCTAGGGCCAAAAACATTCAGTACTTC.